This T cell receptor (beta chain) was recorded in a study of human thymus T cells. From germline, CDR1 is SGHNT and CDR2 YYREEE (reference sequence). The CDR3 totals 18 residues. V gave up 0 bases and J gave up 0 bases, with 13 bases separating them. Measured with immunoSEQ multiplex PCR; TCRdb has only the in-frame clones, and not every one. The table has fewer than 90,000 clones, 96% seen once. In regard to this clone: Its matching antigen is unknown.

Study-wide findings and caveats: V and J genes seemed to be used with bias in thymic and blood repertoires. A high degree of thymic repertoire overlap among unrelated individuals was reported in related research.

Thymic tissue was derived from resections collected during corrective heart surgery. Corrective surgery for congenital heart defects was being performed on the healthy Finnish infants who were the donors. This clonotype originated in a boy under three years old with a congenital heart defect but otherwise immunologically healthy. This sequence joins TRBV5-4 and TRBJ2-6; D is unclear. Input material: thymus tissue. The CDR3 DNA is TGTGCCAGCAGCTTGGGATGGGGATTAAGCTCTGGGGCCAACGTCCTGACTTTC. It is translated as CASSLGWGLSSGANVLTF.